Presented here are 22 T cell receptor beta chains from one specimen sequenced in a study of lymphopenia after photon versus proton radiotherapy. The protocol was immunoSEQ multiplex PCR, while the TCRdb copy is restricted to in-frame clones and leaves out a portion. This table has 150,000 to 200,000 clones, around nine tenths appearing once. Sequencing used peripheral blood, obtained from a patient treated with photon-based radiotherapy. Receptor source: a man between 45 and 60 years old with gastric cancer.

This sequence joins TRBV6-4 and TRBJ2-3; D ambiguous. Looked up from germline, CDR1 is MRHNA and CDR2 is SNTAGT. The CDR3 consists of 15 residues. The V gene lost 4 bases and the J gene lost 1 base, with 12 bases spanning the gap. The CDR3 sequence: CASSVQPLGTDTQYF. The CDR3 nucleotides read TGTGCCAGCAGTGTACAGCCTCTAGGCACAGATACGCAGTATTTT.

The chain links TRBV28 to TRBJ2-7; 7 bases are shared with TRBD2. The CDR3 consists of 16 residues. With 5 bases clipped from V and 0 bases from J, the junction kept 10 bases outside the gene matches. In germline, CDR1 is MDHEN, CDR2 SYDVKM. The CDR3 nucleotides are TGTGCCAGCAGTCTCCTCCGAGGCGGGAGCTCCTACGAGCAGTACTTC. It is translated as CASSLLRGGSSYEQYF.

The V and J genes are TRBV6-5 and TRBJ1-5; D not resolved. Germline CDR1 is MNHEY and CDR2 is SVGAGI. V lost 2 bases and J 1 base, leaving 9 bases between the germline ends. The CDR3 spans 15 residues. The CDR3 spells CASSYTRQSNQPQHF. The DNA for the CDR3 is TGTGCCAGCAGTTACACGCGACAAAGCAATCAGCCCCAGCATTTT.

The chain combines TRBV7-2 with TRBJ1-3; 8 positions match TRBD1. Trimming cost V 1 base and J 4 bases; bases outside gene matches: 9. Germline loops: CDR1 SGHTA, CDR2 FQGNSA. This CDR3 spans 17 amino acids. The chain's CDR3 is CASSLVVGQGRGNTIYF. The CDR3 DNA sequence: TGTGCCAGCAGCTTAGTAGTCGGACAGGGACGAGGAAACACCATATATTTT.

The gene calls are TRBV6-1 and TRBJ2-7; 7 positions agree with TRBD1. Germline V gives CDR1 MNHNS, CDR2 SASEGT. Trimming took 4 bases from V and 4 from J; bases not matched to a gene: 4. The CDR3 has 13 amino acids. The DNA for the CDR3 is TGTGCCAGCAGTGCTGGGACAGTGTACGAGCAGTACTTC. Translated, it gives CASSAGTVYEQYF.

The chain links TRBV28 to TRBJ2-3, with D perhaps given as TRBD1 or TRBD2 (5 bases each). V lost 5 bases and J 3 bases, leaving 18 bases between the germline ends. CDR1 and CDR2 from the germline V gene are MDHEN and SYDVKM. This CDR3 spans 16 amino acids. The CDR3 here is CASSRDPSLGTDTQYF. In DNA form, the CDR3 reads TGTGCCAGCAGTCGGGACCCCTCCTTGGGTACAGATACGCAGTATTTT.

This clone has a single count. This chain links TRBV19 with TRBJ2-7; 10 positions agree with TRBD2. Germline values: CDR1 LNHDA, CDR2 SQIVND (reference sequence). Trimming removed 7 bases from V and 3 bases from J; junction bases left unmatched: 9. This CDR3 contains 15 residues. The CDR3 DNA reads TGTGCCAGTAAGGAGGGGCTAGCGGGAGTCTACGAGCAGTACTTC. Translation gives CASKEGLAGVYEQYF. Full variable domain (remainder filled in from reference TRBV19 and TRBJ2-7): DGGITQSPKYLFRKEGQNVTLSCEQNLNHDAMYWYRQDPGQGLRLIYYSQIVNDFQKGDIAEGYSVSREKKESFPLTVTSAQKNPTAFYLCASKEGLAGVYEQYFGPGTRLTVT.

The J gene is TRBJ1-5, the V gene TRBV7-9; 8 positions agree with TRBD1. CDR1 and CDR2 (germline): SEHNR, FQNEAQ (reference sequence). J gave up 4 bases and V 5 bases, and 4 bases lay outside the gene matches. This CDR3 has 14 amino acids. The CDR3 DNA is TGTGCCAGCAGCCCCGGACAGGGTAATCAGCCCCAGCATTTT. Translating gives CASSPGQGNQPQHF.

The rearrangement links TRBV7-9 to TRBJ2-2; weak D call: TRBD1 (6 bases). The V and J ends lost 11 bases and 9 bases respectively, with 13 bases between them. The germline gives CDR1 SEHNR, CDR2 FQNEAQ (reference sequence). The CDR3 contains 11 residues. CDR3 coding DNA: TGTGCCCCCGGACAGTCCCGGGAGCTGTTTTTT. Its protein product is CAPGQSRELFF.

V and J are TRBV27 and TRBJ1-1; TRBD1 might be the D (5 bases). V was cut by 6 bases and J by 1 base, with 12 bases left in between. The CDR3 spans 14 residues. The germline V gene has CDR1 MNHEY and CDR2 SMNVEV (reference sequence). CDR3 sequence: CASSLTQGNTEAFF. Written as DNA, the CDR3 is TGTGCCAGCAGCTTAACCCAGGGGAACACTGAAGCTTTCTTT.

Turning to this clone: A read error may produce the germline difference seen at one junction end. The chain joins TRBV18 to TRBJ2-1; D unresolved. This CDR3 comprises 12 residues. In germline, CDR1 is KGHSH, CDR2 LQKENI. The CDR3 protein is CASSPPTTPMVF. In DNA, the CDR3 is TGTGCCAGCTCACCACCGACAACCCCTATGGTCTTC.

Regarding this clone: Different DNA sequences within this sample yield the same CDR3. The gene calls are TRBV5-1 and TRBJ2-3; TRBD2 aligns across 9 bases. The length of the CDR3 is 14 residues. V shed 2 bases and J 3 bases; nucleotides not matched to a gene: 1. Germline CDR1 is SGHRS and CDR2 is YFSETQ. CDR3 residues: CASSLGLATDTQYF. The CDR3 DNA sequence: TGCGCCAGCAGCTTAGGACTAGCGACAGATACGCAGTATTTT.

V and J are TRBV5-1 and TRBJ1-1; 7 bases align to TRBD1. The V gene's germline CDR1 is SGHRS and CDR2 YFSETQ. The V gene end was trimmed by 4 bases and the J gene end by 1 base; junction bases not matched to a gene: 7. The CDR3 spans 15 residues. For the CDR3, the DNA is TGCGCCAGCAGCGGGGGGACAGTCCGGAACACTGAAGCTTTCTTT. Translating it yields CASSGGTVRNTEAFF.

The CDR3 nucleotides read TGTGCCAGCAGCCAAGAGTGGCCACAGGGGTTATACGAGCAGTACTTC. Protein: CASSQEWPQGLYEQYF. This chain connects TRBV4-2 to TRBJ2-7, with 7 bases aligning to TRBD1. Germline V gene data show CDR1 as LGHNA and CDR2 as YNFKEQ. V was clipped by 0 bases and J by 4 bases; unmatched bases: 9. CDR3 size: 16 residues.

The chain uses TRBV28 and TRBJ2-7, with D unclear. The CDR3 totals 14 residues. CDR1 and CDR2 from the germline V gene are MDHEN and SYDVKM. V lost 3 bases and J lost 0, with 9 bases in between. CDR3 nucleotides: TGTGCCAGCAGTTTGGCTGGCCTCTCCTACGAGCAGTACTTC. This gives the protein CASSLAGLSYEQYF.

This clone was picked up a small number of times. The chain uses TRBV2 and TRBJ2-3, with 16 nucleotides matching TRBD2. With V trimmed by 7 bases and J by 9 bases, 4 bases remained unmatched. This CDR3 has 14 amino acids. Germline values: CDR1 SNHLY, CDR2 FYNNEI. CDR3 bases: TGTGCCAGCAACGCGGGACTAGCGGGAGGGACGCAGTATTTT. This encodes CASNAGLAGGTQYF.

This sequence joins TRBV27 and TRBJ2-2; 9 positions agree with TRBD1. Trimming removed 5 bases from V and 4 bases from J; junction bases left unmatched: 2. The CDR3 totals 14 residues. Germline CDR1 and CDR2: MNHEY and SMNVEV (reference sequence). The CDR3 protein is CASSPDRGTGELFF. The CDR3 bases are TGTGCCAGCAGTCCGGACAGGGGCACCGGGGAGCTGTTTTTT.

This clone showed up just a few times. V gene TRBV7-9 combines with J gene TRBJ2-1; 8 bases are a match to TRBD2. V lost 4 bases to trimming and J lost 8 bases; unmatched junction nucleotides: 13. Per germline, CDR1 SEHNR and CDR2 FQNEAQ (reference sequence). This CDR3 has 16 residues. The CDR3 loop is CASSSVQREYGDEQFF. The CDR3 coding sequence is TGTGCCAGCAGCTCCGTCCAGCGGGAGTACGGCGATGAGCAGTTCTTC.

The V and J genes are TRBV5-1 and TRBJ2-3, with D tentatively TRBD2 (5 bases). The CDR3 spans 16 residues. Looked up from germline, CDR1 is SGHRS and CDR2 is YFSETQ. Trimming left V 3 bases short and J 0 bases short, with 14 bases between. The CDR3 protein is CASSSPDFTSTDTQYF. Here the CDR3 DNA reads TGCGCCAGCAGCTCGCCGGACTTTACTAGCACAGATACGCAGTATTTT.

This chain links TRBV4-1 with TRBJ2-1, with a possible D match to TRBD1 (6 bases). Germline values: CDR1 MGHRA, CDR2 YSYEKL. V gave up 3 bases and J gave up 1 base, with 13 bases separating them. CDR3 length: 16 amino acids. CDR3 DNA: TGCGCCAGCAGCCAGGAAACAGGGCCATCCTACAATGAGCAGTTCTTC. As protein: CASSQETGPSYNEQFF.

The chain has TRBV14 and TRBJ2-7; D gene unclear. Germline V gives CDR1 SGHDN, CDR2 FVKESK. The V end was cut by 0 bases, the J end by 4 bases, with 10 bases between. The CDR3 is 14 residues long. As DNA, the CDR3 is TGTGCCAGCAGCCAAGAACTGGGATGGTACGAGCAGTACTTC. As protein: CASSQELGWYEQYF.

The V call is TRBV29-1, the J call TRBJ2-2; D might be TRBD1 (5 bases). The V gene lost 3 bases and the J gene lost 6 bases, with 14 bases spanning the gap. From germline, CDR1 is SQVTM and CDR2 ANQGSEA. The CDR3 loop spans 14 amino acids. In DNA form, the CDR3 reads TGCAGCGTTGATTCAGGGCAGTTTTCCGGGGAGCTGTTTTTT. As protein: CSVDSGQFSGELFF.